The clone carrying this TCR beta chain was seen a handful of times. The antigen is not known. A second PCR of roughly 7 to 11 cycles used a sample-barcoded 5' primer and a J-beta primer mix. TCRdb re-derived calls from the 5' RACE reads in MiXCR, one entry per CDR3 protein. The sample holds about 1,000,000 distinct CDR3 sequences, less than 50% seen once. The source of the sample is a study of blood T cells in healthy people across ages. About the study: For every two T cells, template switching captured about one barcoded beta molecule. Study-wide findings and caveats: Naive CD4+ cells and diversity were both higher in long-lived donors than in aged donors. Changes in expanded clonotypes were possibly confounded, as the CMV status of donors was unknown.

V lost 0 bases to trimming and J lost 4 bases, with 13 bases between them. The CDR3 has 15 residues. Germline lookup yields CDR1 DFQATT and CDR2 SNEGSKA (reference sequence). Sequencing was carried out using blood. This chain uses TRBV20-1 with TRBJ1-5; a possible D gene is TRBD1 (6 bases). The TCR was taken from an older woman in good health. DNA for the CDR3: TGCAGTGCTAGAGAGGGGGGCACTAGTAATCAGCCCCAGCATTTT. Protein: CSAREGGTSNQPQHF.